The 14 T cell receptor beta chains below come from one sample, sequenced in a study of CD8 T cells in ankylosing spondylitis. No antigen has been assigned to these receptors. TCRdb reprocessed the 5' RACE reads via MiXCR and lists one record per CDR3 protein. The table shows approximately 400,000 distinct CDR3 sequences, with approximately 17% occurring only once. Study-level results: Apparently characteristic of ankylosing spondylitis blood was a TCR beta motif (roughly eight highly homologous variants).

Source material: blood, either unsorted or a sorted T cell fraction (not recorded which). All receptors derive from a male donor with ankylosing spondylitis.

There are a few counts of this clonotype. The rearrangement uses TRBV7-2 and TRBJ2-3; 8 nucleotides align to TRBD2. This CDR3 spans 16 amino acids. CDR1 is SGHTA and CDR2 is FQGNSA in the germline V gene. The trim removed 7 bases at V and 0 bases at J, leaving 9 bases unmatched. For the CDR3, the DNA is TGTGCCAGCACGATTGAACTAGCGGTGAGCACAGATACGCAGTATTTT. Translation: CASTIELAVSTDTQYF.

This clonotype was found many times. This chain uses TRBV10-3 with TRBJ2-7; D call uncertain. Per the germline V gene, CDR1 is ENHRY and CDR2 is SYGVKD. V was clipped by 7 bases and J by 4 bases, with 11 bases between them. CDR3 size: 12 residues. CDR3 loop: CAIMGNRYEQYF. CDR3 DNA sequence: TGTGCCATCATGGGGAATAGGTACGAGCAGTACTTC.

This sequence joins TRBV2 and TRBJ2-7; 7 positions match TRBD1. V shed 4 bases and J 2 bases; nucleotides not matched to a gene: 2. The CDR3 loop spans 13 amino acids. CDR1 and CDR2 from the germline V gene are SNHLY and FYNNEI. The CDR3 coding sequence is TGTGCCAGCAGTGGTGACAGGGCCTACGAGCAGTACTTC. Its translation is CASSGDRAYEQYF.

The V gene is TRBV2, the J gene TRBJ1-4, with TRBD1 identical over 7 bases. The length of the CDR3 is 15 residues. CDR1 and CDR2 from the germline V gene are SNHLY and FYNNEI. V was clipped by 1 base and J by 10 bases; unmatched bases: 9. The CDR3 loop reads CASSEGVGGLRKLFF. CDR3 sequence (DNA): TGTGCCAGCAGTGAAGGAGTAGGGGGCCTCAGAAAACTGTTTTTT.

The CDR3 reads CASSVGEGQSSYNEQFF. The CDR3 DNA reads TGTGCCAGCAGCGTAGGGGAGGGCCAGAGCTCCTACAATGAGCAGTTCTTC. V usage is TRBV9 and J usage is TRBJ2-1; 7 bases line up with TRBD2. Trimming removed 0 bases from V and 0 bases from J; junction bases left unmatched: 6. Germline V gives CDR1 SGDLS, CDR2 YYNGEE. The CDR3 has 17 amino acids. Variable domain in full (rest from reference TRBV9 and TRBJ2-1): DSGVTQTPKHLITATGQRVTLRCSPRSGDLSVYWYQQSLDQGLQFLIQYYNGEERAKGNILERFSAQQFPDLHSELNLSSLELGDSALYFCASSVGEGQSSYNEQFFGPGTRLTVL.

The genes are TRBV7-6 and TRBJ1-5; 7 nucleotides agree with TRBD1. Germline V gene data show CDR1 as SGHVS and CDR2 as FNYEAQ. The CDR3 has 17 amino acids. The V segment lost 1 base and the J segment 1 base; nucleotides outside the gene matches: 7. CDR3 loop: CASSLGAGGASNQPQHF. CDR3 nucleotide sequence: TGTGCCAGCAGCTTAGGAGCAGGGGGTGCGAGCAATCAGCCCCAGCATTTT.

This clonotype was found a few times. The genes are TRBV7-2 and TRBJ1-5, with D possibly matching TRBD1 (5 bases). Between the trimmed V and J ends, which lost 1 base and 1 base, there was a span of 11 bases. CDR3 size: 16 residues. Germline CDR1 reads SGHTA; CDR2 reads FQGNSA. The CDR3 DNA is TGTGCCAGCAGCTTAGTAACGGGGGGGAGCAATCAGCCCCAGCATTTT. It yields the protein CASSLVTGGSNQPQHF.

V usage is TRBV6-2 or TRBV6-3 and J usage is TRBJ1-6; 9 nucleotides match TRBD1. Germline loops: CDR1 MNHEY, CDR2 SVGEGT. The ends lost 6 bases at V and 10 bases at J; junction bases unmatched: 7. The CDR3 spans 14 residues. The CDR3 DNA reads TGTGCCAGCAGAGAGGACAGGGGATTATCACCCCTCCACTTT. It is translated as CASREDRGLSPLHF.

V is TRBV2 and J is TRBJ1-2; D not resolved. The CDR3 loop spans 14 amino acids. Germline values: CDR1 SNHLY, CDR2 FYNNEI. The V end was cut by 5 bases, the J end by 2 bases, with 12 bases between. The CDR3 reads CASSPQGANYGYTF. DNA of the CDR3: TGTGCCAGCAGTCCCCAAGGAGCAAACTATGGCTACACCTTC.

This clonotype appeared a few times. This chain uses TRBV10-3 with TRBJ1-4; no reliable D call. The CDR3 runs to 13 residues. Germline V gene data show CDR1 as ENHRY and CDR2 as SYGVKD. The V and J ends lost 0 bases and 6 bases respectively, with 5 bases between them. The CDR3 region has the DNA TGTGCCATCAGTGAGTCGCCAGATGAAAAACTGTTTTTT. Translating it yields CAISESPDEKLFF.

This clonotype occurred many times. The chain couples TRBV5-1 to TRBJ2-1; D is ambiguous. Germline assignment: CDR1 SGHRS and CDR2 YFSETQ. The CDR3 is made up of 14 amino acids. V lost 4 bases to trimming and J lost 5 bases, with 13 bases between them. Here the CDR3 reads CASSPLGRDNEQFF. DNA of the CDR3: TGCGCCAGCAGCCCGTTGGGTAGAGACAATGAGCAGTTCTTC.

The chain carries TRBV27 and TRBJ2-1; 14 bases map to TRBD2. The CDR3 contains 17 residues. Losses at the gene ends were 4 bases for V and 2 bases for J; bases not matched to a gene: 4. Germline assignment: CDR1 MNHEY and CDR2 SMNVEV (reference sequence). The CDR3 here is CASSSRTSGRTYNEQFF. For the CDR3, the DNA is TGTGCCAGCAGTTCGCGGACTAGCGGGAGGACCTACAATGAGCAGTTCTTC.

This clonotype was counted between two and nine times. The rearrangement joins TRBV4-1 to TRBJ1-2, with no clear D. The V end was cut by 3 bases, the J end by 1 base, with 18 bases between. This CDR3 spans 17 amino acids. Germline V lookup: CDR1 MGHRA, CDR2 YSYEKL. The CDR3 DNA reads as TGCGCCAGCAGCCAGGTACCGTCCGGAGGTGGTAACTATGGCTACACCTTC. It is translated as CASSQVPSGGGNYGYTF.

The chain couples TRBV7-9 to TRBJ1-1; TRBD1 aligns across 7 bases. Germline loops: CDR1 SEHNR, CDR2 FQNEAQ (reference sequence). The CDR3 is 16 amino acids. V lost 5 bases, J lost 3 bases, and 12 bases stayed unmatched. The CDR3 loop reads CASSPTTSTGDTEAFF. CDR3 nucleotide sequence: TGTGCCAGCAGCCCCACGACCTCCACAGGGGACACTGAAGCTTTCTTT. The complete variable domain, with remaining parts taken from reference TRBV7-9 and TRBJ1-1, reads DTGVSQNPRHKITKRGQNVTFRCDPISEHNRLYWYRQTLGQGPEFLTYFQNEAQLEKSRLLSDRFSAERPKGSFSTLEIQRTEQGDSAMYLCASSPTTSTGDTEAFFGQGTRLTVV.